This TCR beta chain was recorded in a study of cytomegalovirus exposure and HLA in healthy donors. Researchers ran the PCR with 60 Vbeta and 13 Jbeta primers. TCRdb's copy holds only in-frame clones and misses some; the assay was immunoSEQ multiplex PCR. Of 120,000 to 150,000 clones listed, around 77% were seen once; the top ten hold 6.5% to 8%. This CDR3 contains 15 residues. V was trimmed by 4 bases and J by 2 bases, leaving 14 bases between them. Looked up from germline, CDR1 is MNHNS and CDR2 is SASEGT. Material for sequencing was PBMCs. The chain is built from TRBV6-1 and TRBJ1-2, with D unresolved. This receptor was obtained from a woman aged 40 to 50 in good health and CMV-seropositive. The CDR3 loop reads CASSVGSYLNYGYTF. The DNA of the CDR3 is TGTGCCAGCAGTGTGGGCAGCTACTTAAACTATGGCTACACCTTC.